The 5 T cell receptor beta chains given below trace back to one sample, sequenced in a study of technical replicates of blood from a handful of donors. Using immunoSEQ multiplex PCR, the repertoire was profiled, and TCRdb retains in-frame clones only, with some absent. The table shows tens of thousands of clones, with around 95% occurring only once. The source material was T cells isolated from PBMCs. These receptors all stem from a human donor in good health.

This clone was detected a few times. The V call is TRBV7-3, the J call TRBJ1-1; D is uncertain. Germline loops: CDR1 SGHTA, CDR2 FQGTGA. V dropped 3 bases and J dropped 1 base, with 6 bases sitting between them. This CDR3 has 13 residues. The CDR3 loop is CASSFGGNTEAFF. Here the CDR3 DNA reads TGTGCCAGCAGCTTTGGCGGGAACACTGAAGCTTTCTTT.

This chain uses TRBV28 with TRBJ1-1; TRBD1 is a possible D gene (5 bases). The V and J ends lost 2 bases and 7 bases respectively, with 11 bases between them. Germline values: CDR1 MDHEN, CDR2 SYDVKM. The CDR3 totals 13 residues. The CDR3 DNA sequence: TGTGCCAGCAGTTTAGAAATGGGGCATGAAGCTTTCTTT. This sequence encodes CASSLEMGHEAFF.

This sequence joins TRBV5-1 and TRBJ2-2; D is possibly TRBD2 (5 bases). Germline V lookup: CDR1 SGHRS, CDR2 YFSETQ. Trimming left V 5 bases short and J 0 bases short, with 14 bases between. This CDR3 contains 16 residues. CDR3 residues: CASRPGTNANTGELFF. CDR3 nucleotides: TGCGCCAGCAGGCCGGGAACCAACGCGAACACCGGGGAGCTGTTTTTT.

This clone came up once. This chain joins TRBV11-2 and TRBJ2-1; 7 bases fit TRBD2. CDR1 and CDR2 (germline): SGHAT, FQNNGV. V gave up 5 bases and J gave up 5 bases; unmatched junction bases: 9. There are 15 residues in the CDR3. The CDR3 nucleotides are TGTGCCAGCAGCCTTCGAGGGAGCGGGAACAATGAGCAGTTCTTC. Its translation: CASSLRGSGNNEQFF.

The genes are TRBV7-6 and TRBJ2-7, with 7 bases lining up with TRBD1. The V gene's germline CDR1 is SGHVS and CDR2 FNYEAQ. CDR3 length: 15 amino acids. The trim removed 5 bases at V and 2 bases at J, leaving 9 bases unmatched. The DNA for the CDR3 is TGTGCCAGCAGCCCCGGGACCCAGGGGGCCTACGAGCAGTACTTC. This sequence encodes CASSPGTQGAYEQYF.